One sample yielded the 6 T cell receptor beta chains listed below, sequenced in a study of blood T cell repertoires in COVID-19. TCRdb keeps only in-frame clones here, not all; method: immunoSEQ multiplex PCR. The data show some 170,000 clones, 82% seen once. What was sequenced was peripheral blood. The origin of the receptors is a woman in her seventies with acute or convalescent COVID-19.

The rearrangement uses TRBV7-9 and TRBJ1-2; D gene ambiguous. The CDR3 consists of 13 residues. Between the trimmed V and J ends, which lost 3 bases and 6 bases, there was a span of 11 bases. The germline CDR1 and CDR2 sequences are SEHNR and FQNEAQ (reference sequence). The CDR3 loop is CASSFFGVDGYTF. The CDR3 nucleotides read TGTGCCAGCAGCTTTTTCGGGGTGGATGGCTACACCTTC.

The sample holds one count of this clone. The chain links TRBV18 to TRBJ1-1; 10 bases agree with TRBD1. Germline V gene lookup returns CDR1 KGHSH and CDR2 LQKENI. V shed 4 bases, J shed 0 bases, and the junction held 2 bases outside the gene matches. The CDR3 covers 15 residues. As DNA, the CDR3 is TGTGCCAGCTCACGACAGGGGGCGGTGAACACTGAAGCTTTCTTT. Translation: CASSRQGAVNTEAFF.

This clone was counted a few times. This chain connects TRBV6-5 to TRBJ1-2; D remains ambiguous. CDR1 is MNHEY and CDR2 is SVGAGI in the germline V gene. The V end was cut by 6 bases, the J end by 0 bases, with 8 bases between. This CDR3 comprises 13 residues. CDR3 DNA: TGTGCCAGCAGCCGAGGCCCTAACTATGGCTACACCTTC. This codes for CASSRGPNYGYTF.

The rearrangement joins TRBV5-1 to TRBJ1-5; D might be TRBD1 (6 bases). The CDR3 covers 15 residues. V lost 3 bases, J lost 5 bases, and 15 bases lay in between. CDR1 and CDR2 (germline): SGHRS, YFSETQ. The CDR3 bases are TGCGCCAGCAGCTGGGGGCCACAGGGCGATCAGCCCCAGCATTTT. This gives the protein CASSWGPQGDQPQHF.

The genes are TRBV7-8 and TRBJ1-5; D gene ambiguous. V gave up 5 bases and J gave up 4 bases, with 15 bases separating them. The length of the CDR3 is 15 residues. Per the germline V gene, CDR1 is SGHVS and CDR2 is FQNEAQ. The CDR3 loop is CASSRGGLGNQPQHF. In DNA, the CDR3 is TGTGCCAGCAGCCGAGGAGGCCTCGGGAATCAGCCCCAGCATTTT.

The chain uses TRBV19 and TRBJ1-1, with 9 bases identical to TRBD1. The CDR3 is 15 residues long. The trim removed 6 bases at V and 4 bases at J, leaving 9 bases unmatched. The V gene's germline CDR1 is LNHDA and CDR2 SQIVND (reference sequence). The CDR3 region has the DNA TGTGCCAGTAGCCCAGGACAGGGGTGGTCCACTGAAGCTTTCTTT. This sequence encodes CASSPGQGWSTEAFF.